Below, 29 T cell receptor beta chains from the same sample are listed, as sequenced in a study of cytomegalovirus exposure and HLA in healthy donors. The PCR made use of 60 Vbeta and 13 Jbeta primers. Sequenced by immunoSEQ multiplex PCR; TCRdb stores in-frame clones only, minus some. The table includes roughly 180,000 clones, less than 85% detected once. Sequencing was done on a sample of PBMCs. Receptors originate from a male donor in good health and CMV-seronegative.

The chain is built from TRBV2 and TRBJ2-1; D perhaps matches TRBD2 (6 bases). Germline V gives CDR1 SNHLY, CDR2 FYNNEI. Trimming left V 2 bases short and J 8 bases short, with 16 bases between. The CDR3 is 15 residues long. The CDR3 sequence is CASSETEWGVDEQFF. For the CDR3, the DNA is TGTGCCAGCAGTGAAACGGAGTGGGGGGTCGATGAGCAGTTCTTC.

This rearrangement joins TRBV5-6 to TRBJ2-2; 8 bases map to TRBD1. This CDR3 is built from 16 residues. The V and J ends lost 3 bases and 9 bases, in that order; junction bases with no gene match: 13. CDR1 is SGHDT and CDR2 is YYEEEE in the germline V gene. As DNA, the CDR3 is TGTGCCAGCAGCTGGACCGGGACAGGATCCATCCGGGAGCTGTTTTTT. This codes for CASSWTGTGSIRELFF. Full variable domain (missing parts from reference TRBV5-6 and TRBJ2-2): DAGVTQSPTHLIKTRGQQVTLRCSPKSGHDTVSWYQQALGQGPQFIFQYYEEEERQRGNFPDRFSGHQFPNYSSELNVNALLLGDSALYLCASSWTGTGSIRELFFGEGSRLTVL.

This chain uses TRBV9 with TRBJ2-2, with D hard to call. The CDR3 has 17 residues. Trimming stripped 3 bases from V and 4 bases from J, with 19 bases between. The V gene's germline CDR1 is SGDLS and CDR2 YYNGEE. The DNA of the CDR3 is TGTGCCAGCAGCGACCCTCCGTTCCGGGTTGGCACCGGGGAGCTGTTTTTT. It translates to CASSDPPFRVGTGELFF.

The chain couples TRBV11-2 to TRBJ1-4; no firm D call. Germline CDR1 reads SGHAT; CDR2 reads FQNNGV. The CDR3 loop spans 16 amino acids. V lost 1 base and J lost 8, with 17 bases in between. The CDR3 here is CASSLGLGPVREKLFF. CDR3 nucleotides: TGTGCCAGCAGCTTAGGTTTGGGCCCCGTTCGCGAAAAACTGTTTTTT. The full variable domain, in which reference TRBV11-2 and TRBJ1-4 provide the parts outside the CDR3, is EAGVAQSPRYKIIEKRQSVAFWCNPISGHATLYWYQQILGQGPKLLIQFQNNGVVDDSQLPKDRFSAERLKGVDSTLKIQPAKLEDSAVYLCASSLGLGPVREKLFFGSGTQLSVL.

In nucleotides, the CDR3 is TGTGCCAGCAGTGAGGCGGACAGGGTTAGGCACAATGAGCAGTTCTTC. Residues: CASSEADRVRHNEQFF. This rearrangement joins TRBV6-1 to TRBJ2-1; 8 bases are a match to TRBD1. After removal of 3 bases from V and 5 bases from J, the junction contained 9 bases not matched to a gene. The CDR3 loop spans 16 amino acids. Germline lookup yields CDR1 MNHNS and CDR2 SASEGT.

J is TRBJ2-1 and V is TRBV11-1; 14 nucleotides align to TRBD2. The CDR3 covers 15 residues. Per the germline V gene, CDR1 is SGHAT and CDR2 is FQDESV (reference sequence). V lost 3 bases and J lost 7; bases outside the gene matches: 2. The CDR3 region is CASSLTSGGANEQFF. The CDR3 region has the DNA TGTGCCAGCAGCTTGACTAGCGGGGGGGCAAATGAGCAGTTCTTC.

CDR3 nucleotide sequence: TGTGCCAGCAGCGGTCGGGACATTCTGTTTTTT. Encoded protein: CASSGRDILFF. The V gene is TRBV2, the J gene TRBJ1-4; maybe TRBD1 (6 bases). The CDR3 runs 11 residues. Trimming removed 6 bases at V and 14 bases at J, with 13 bases between. Germline lookup yields CDR1 SNHLY and CDR2 FYNNEI.

In its sample, this clone was seen once. V gene TRBV5-4 combines with J gene TRBJ1-2; 10 bases fit TRBD1. J gave up 2 bases and V 0 bases, and 4 bases lay outside the gene matches. The CDR3 has 16 amino acids. Germline V lookup: CDR1 SGHNT, CDR2 YYREEE (reference sequence). The CDR3 region is CASSLGTGGPNYGYTF. The CDR3 nucleotides read TGTGCCAGCAGCTTGGGGACAGGGGGGCCAAACTATGGCTACACCTTC.

This sequence joins TRBV9 and TRBJ1-2; the D gene is possibly TRBD1 (5 bases). This CDR3 is built from 14 residues. Germline V gives CDR1 SGDLS, CDR2 YYNGEE. The V end lost 0 bases, the J end lost 5 bases, and 11 bases lay between the germline ends. The DNA of the CDR3 is TGTGCCAGCAGCGTAGAACAGGTCGGATATGGCTACACCTTC. Amino acid sequence: CASSVEQVGYGYTF.

This clone was recorded only once. This sequence joins TRBV18 and TRBJ1-6; D is undetermined. V was cut by 4 bases and J by 8 bases, with 15 bases left in between. The CDR3 spans 15 residues. The germline V gene has CDR1 KGHSH and CDR2 LQKENI. CDR3 protein: CASSLWATSDSPLHF. Here the CDR3 DNA reads TGTGCCAGCTCACTCTGGGCCACAAGTGATTCACCCCTCCACTTT.

This clone was recorded only once. CDR3 sequence (DNA): TGCGCCAGCAGCTCAGCTAGCGGGGGAACCTACGAGCAGTACTTC. Translated: CASSSASGGTYEQYF. The chain combines TRBV5-1 with TRBJ2-7; TRBD2 aligns across 10 bases. Trimming cost V 3 bases and J 2 bases; bases outside gene matches: 5. Germline values: CDR1 SGHRS, CDR2 YFSETQ. The CDR3 is 15 amino acids.

This clone is a singleton in its sample. V and J are TRBV2 and TRBJ2-5; 10 bases agree with TRBD1. Looked up from germline, CDR1 is SNHLY and CDR2 is FYNNEI. Losses at the gene ends were 4 bases for V and 6 bases for J; bases not matched to a gene: 11. This CDR3 comprises 16 residues. The CDR3 sequence is CASSATQTGGLKTQYF. Here the CDR3 DNA reads TGTGCCAGCAGTGCAACGCAGACAGGGGGCCTTAAGACCCAGTACTTC.

A remark on this clone: This same CDR3 is encoded by further DNA sequences in the sample. The CDR3 sequence is CASSPGASTDTQYF. The CDR3 nucleotides are TGCGCCAGCAGCCCAGGTGCTAGCACAGATACGCAGTATTTT. V usage is TRBV5-1 and J usage is TRBJ2-3; D is ambiguous. The length of the CDR3 is 14 residues. V lost 4 bases and J lost 0, with 9 bases in between. The germline CDR1 and CDR2 sequences are SGHRS and YFSETQ.

This clone was observed a handful of times. The gene calls are TRBV7-2 and TRBJ2-1; 14 bases line up with TRBD2. The CDR3 spans 16 residues. The germline V gene has CDR1 SGHTA and CDR2 FQGNSA. J lost 10 bases, V lost 1 base, and 6 bases had no gene match. CDR3 residues: CASSLGGLAGVGEQFF. The CDR3 coding sequence is TGTGCCAGCAGCTTAGGGGGACTAGCGGGAGTAGGGGAGCAGTTCTTC.

The chain recombines TRBV10-3 with TRBJ1-4, with 7 nucleotides matching TRBD1. Germline lookup yields CDR1 ENHRY and CDR2 SYGVKD. The ends lost 3 bases at V and 5 bases at J; junction bases unmatched: 9. This CDR3 has 16 amino acids. The DNA of the CDR3 is TGTGCCATCAGTGAAGGGGCGGGACAGTTCAATGAAAAACTGTTTTTT. It yields the protein CAISEGAGQFNEKLFF.

The rearrangement uses TRBV5-4 and TRBJ2-5; 12 nucleotides agree with TRBD2. With 4 bases clipped from V and 5 bases from J, the junction kept 6 bases outside the gene matches. Germline loops: CDR1 SGHNT, CDR2 YYREEE (reference sequence). The CDR3 length is 15 residues. The CDR3 spells CASSPGLAGGETQYF. The CDR3 region has the DNA TGTGCCAGCAGCCCGGGTCTAGCGGGGGGGGAGACCCAGTACTTC.

V is TRBV5-5 and J is TRBJ1-4; no firm D call. The CDR3 has 14 amino acids. V was pared by 4 bases and J by 0 bases, with 7 bases between. Germline assignment: CDR1 SGHKS and CDR2 YYEKEE (reference sequence). In nucleotides, the CDR3 is TGTGCCAGCAGCACCCGGGCAACTAATGAAAAACTGTTTTTT. Translation gives CASSTRATNEKLFF.

The chain links TRBV27 to TRBJ1-2, with TRBD1 matching over 8 bases. Looked up from germline, CDR1 is MNHEY and CDR2 is SMNVEV (reference sequence). V lost 5 bases, J lost 4 bases, and 6 bases stayed unmatched. The CDR3 covers 14 residues. The DNA of the CDR3 is TGTGCCAGCAGTGGGACAGGAGTTTCCTATGGCTACACCTTC. Protein: CASSGTGVSYGYTF.

The chain links TRBV7-2 to TRBJ2-7, with 9 positions matching TRBD1. From germline, CDR1 is SGHTA and CDR2 FQGNSA. The CDR3 has 15 amino acids. Trimming cost V 2 bases and J 5 bases; bases outside gene matches: 7. CDR3: CASSLRGQGAHEQYF. The CDR3 nucleotides are TGTGCCAGCAGCTTAAGGGGACAGGGTGCCCACGAGCAGTACTTC. The whole variable domain, filled in from reference TRBV7-2 and TRBJ2-7, reads GAGVSQSPSNKVTEKGKDVELRCDPISGHTALYWYRQSLGQGLEFLIYFQGNSAPDKSGLPSDRFSAERTGGSVSTLTIQRTQQEDSAVYLCASSLRGQGAHEQYFGPGTRLTVT.

This sequence joins TRBV28 and TRBJ2-7; possibly TRBD2 for D (6 bases). The V gene lost 3 bases and the J gene lost 2 bases, with 11 bases spanning the gap. CDR1 is MDHEN, CDR2 SYDVKM, per germline. There are 14 residues in the CDR3. CDR3 region: CASSFSGTTYEQYF. In DNA, the CDR3 is TGTGCCAGCAGTTTTAGCGGAACGACCTACGAGCAGTACTTC.

The CDR3 here is CASSHGLAGLTWDEQYF. CDR3 DNA: TGCGCCAGCAGCCATGGACTAGCGGGACTCACTTGGGACGAGCAGTACTTC. The chain recombines TRBV4-1 with TRBJ2-7; 12 positions match TRBD2. V dropped 3 bases and J dropped 5; count of bases not matched to a gene: 11. This CDR3 has 17 amino acids. Germline V CDR1 and CDR2: MGHRA, YSYEKL.

The genes are TRBV9 and TRBJ1-2; TRBD1 might be the D (6 bases). V lost 6 bases and J lost 0, with 15 bases in between. The CDR3 consists of 15 residues. CDR1 is SGDLS and CDR2 is YYNGEE in the germline V gene. CDR3 amino acids: CASTVGTLTNYGYTF. The CDR3 bases are TGTGCCAGCACCGTCGGGACACTTACTAACTATGGCTACACCTTC.

V gene TRBV19 combines with J gene TRBJ2-1; 9 nucleotides align to TRBD1. The ends lost 3 bases at V and 7 bases at J; junction bases unmatched: 7. Per the germline V gene, CDR1 is LNHDA and CDR2 is SQIVND (reference sequence). This CDR3 is 15 amino acids long. The CDR3 DNA is TGTGCCAGTAGTATTGGACAGGGGATGGGGAATGAGCAGTTCTTC. Its protein product is CASSIGQGMGNEQFF.

V is TRBV28 and J is TRBJ1-4, with a weak D call TRBD1 (6 bases). Germline CDR1 MDHEN, CDR2 SYDVKM. The CDR3 is 14 residues long. Trimming stripped 5 bases from V and 6 bases from J, with 13 bases between. In nucleotides, the CDR3 is TGTGCCAGCAGTCTCCAGGGGAAGGATGAAAAACTGTTTTTT. This translates into CASSLQGKDEKLFF. Supplemented by reference TRBV28 and TRBJ1-4, the full variable domain reads DVKVTQSSRYLVKRTGEKVFLECVQDMDHENMFWYRQDPGLGLRLIYFSYDVKMKEKGDIPEGYSVSREKKERFSLILESASTNQTSMYLCASSLQGKDEKLFFGSGTQLSVL.

This chain joins TRBV25-1 and TRBJ1-2, with D tentatively TRBD1 (5 bases). The CDR3 consists of 14 residues. The V end was cut by 2 bases, the J end by 6 bases, with 13 bases between. The germline CDR1 and CDR2 sequences are MGHDK and SYGVNS. CDR3 residues: CASSEPHRTHGYTF. CDR3 sequence (DNA): TGTGCCAGCAGTGAACCCCACAGGACGCATGGCTACACCTTC.

The chain combines TRBV10-3 with TRBJ2-1; 10 bases fit TRBD1. CDR3 size: 16 residues. In germline, CDR1 is ENHRY, CDR2 SYGVKD. Trimming at V came to 6 bases and at J to 6 bases, leaving 11 bases not matched to a gene. In nucleotides, the CDR3 is TGTGCCATCAGCCCGAAGCGGGACAGGGGTACCAATGAGCAGTTCTTC. Residues: CAISPKRDRGTNEQFF.

V usage is TRBV9 and J usage is TRBJ2-5; 7 bases are shared with TRBD1. Looked up from germline, CDR1 is SGDLS and CDR2 is YYNGEE. Germline trimming cut 2 bases from V and 4 bases from J; bases unmatched to any gene: 5. The CDR3 has 14 residues. CDR3 nucleotides: TGTGCCAGCAGCGTGTCAAGGGGGCGAGAGACCCAGTACTTC. This sequence encodes CASSVSRGRETQYF.

On this clone itself: A junction end diverges from the germline sequence, so it may reflect a read error. The rearrangement uses TRBV7-9 and TRBJ1-3, with a tentative D call TRBD1 (6 bases). Looked up from germline, CDR1 is SEHNR and CDR2 is FQNEAQ (reference sequence). The CDR3 is 16 amino acids. In nucleotides, the CDR3 is TGTTCCAGCAGCTCCACCTGGCGGGGGCTTGGAAACACCATATATTTT. This sequence encodes CSSSSTWRGLGNTIYF.

CDR3 region: CASSLGSAYTGELFF. CDR3 nucleotide sequence: TGTGCCAGCAGCTTAGGTAGCGCATACACCGGGGAGCTGTTTTTT. This chain joins TRBV7-2 and TRBJ2-2; the D gene is possibly TRBD2 (5 bases). Deletions cut 1 base from V and 3 bases from J, with 9 bases between. Germline assignment: CDR1 SGHTA and CDR2 FQGNSA. The CDR3 runs to 15 residues.